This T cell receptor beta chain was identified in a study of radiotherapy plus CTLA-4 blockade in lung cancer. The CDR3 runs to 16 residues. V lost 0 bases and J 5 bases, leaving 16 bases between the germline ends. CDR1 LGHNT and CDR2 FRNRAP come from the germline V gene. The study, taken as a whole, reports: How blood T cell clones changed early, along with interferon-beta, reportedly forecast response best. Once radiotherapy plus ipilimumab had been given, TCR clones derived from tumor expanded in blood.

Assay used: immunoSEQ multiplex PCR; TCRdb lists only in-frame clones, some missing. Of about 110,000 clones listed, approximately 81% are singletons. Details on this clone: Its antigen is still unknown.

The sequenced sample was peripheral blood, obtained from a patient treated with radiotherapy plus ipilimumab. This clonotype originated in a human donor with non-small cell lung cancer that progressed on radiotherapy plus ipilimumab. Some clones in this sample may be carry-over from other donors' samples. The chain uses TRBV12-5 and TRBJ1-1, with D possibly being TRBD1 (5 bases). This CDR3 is CASGLVMPGGGTEAFF. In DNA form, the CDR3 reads TGTGCTAGTGGTTTGGTTATGCCCGGGGGGGGAACTGAAGCTTTCTTT.